The 3 T cell receptor beta chains in this list originate from one sample, sequenced in a study of control samples from healthy donors and cancer patients. Data came from immunoSEQ multiplex PCR; TCRdb stores just in-frame clones and leaves some out. The table records about 29,000 clones, 70% to 90% of them present only once. Sequencing was done on a sample of formalin-fixed, paraffin-embedded tissue. The receptors shown here come from a female donor with melanoma.

This clone was counted a single time. The chain is built from TRBV5-1 and TRBJ1-6, with 8 bases fitting TRBD1. Germline CDR1 SGHRS, CDR2 YFSETQ. Trimming took 0 bases from V and 10 from J; bases not matched to a gene: 6. The CDR3 runs to 15 residues. The CDR3 sequence: CASSLDGQGGSPLHF. As DNA, the CDR3 is TGCGCCAGCAGCTTGGATGGACAGGGTGGGTCACCCCTCCACTTT.

About this clone itself: Other DNA sequences in the same sample also yield this CDR3. This rearrangement joins TRBV5-1 to TRBJ2-1, with D unclear. The V end lost 0 bases, the J end lost 10 bases, and 8 bases lay between the germline ends. The CDR3 is 12 residues long. Germline CDR1 is SGHRS and CDR2 is YFSETQ. CDR3 in amino acids: CASSLAGGEQFF. CDR3 coding DNA: TGCGCCAGCAGCTTGGCAGGTGGCGAGCAGTTCTTC.

V is TRBV5-5 and J is TRBJ2-5, with D unclear. The ends were cut back, 0 bases at V and 3 bases at J, with 6 bases in the middle. The CDR3 has 13 residues. Germline CDR1 is SGHKS and CDR2 is YYEKEE (reference sequence). CDR3 residues: CASSLGQEETQYF. The CDR3 region has the DNA TGTGCCAGCAGCTTGGGGCAGGAAGAGACCCAGTACTTC.